This is a list of T cell receptor beta chains from one sample in a study of blood T cell repertoires in COVID-19. The protocol was immunoSEQ multiplex PCR, while the TCRdb copy is restricted to in-frame clones and leaves out a portion. The table lists over 300,000 clones, around 91% of them singletons. What was sequenced was PBMCs or T cells enriched from blood (not recorded which). Receptor source: a woman in her forties who had recovered from COVID-19. CDR3s include the opening cysteine and the closing phenylalanine or tryptophan. D genes are given only for firm matches. Where a row states a size, it is once, few, many or the class of an expanded clone; other rows omit it.

D	V	size	J	DNA	CDR3
-	TRBV19	-	TRBJ2-2	TGTGCCAGTACCCCGTCAGGTTTATTCACCGGGGAGCTGTTTTTT	CASTPSGLFTGELFF
-	TRBV28	-	TRBJ2-1	TGTGCCAGCAGTTTAGAGCCATACAATGAGCAGTTCTTC	CASSLEPYNEQFF
-	TRBV2	-	TRBJ2-3	TGTGCCAGCAGTGAAGGATGGAGAGAGGATACGCAGTATTTT	CASSEGWREDTQYF
TRBD2	TRBV15	-	TRBJ2-7	TGTGCCACCAGCAGGGGCGGGGGATCCTACGAGCAGTACTTC	CATSRGGGSYEQYF
-	TRBV21-1	-	TRBJ2-7	TGTGCCAGCAGCAAAGGGATGTGGTGGGGACAGGTTACTTACGAGCAGTACTTC	CASSKGMWWGQVTYEQYF
TRBD2	TRBV28	-	TRBJ2-3	TGTGCCAGCAGTTTATTCCTTAGGGGAGGTAGCGGGGCCCCTAGCACAGATACGCAGTATTTT	CASSLFLRGGSGAPSTDTQYF
-	TRBV30	-	TRBJ1-1	TGTGCCTGGAGAAGGACACTCACTGAAGCTTTCTTT	CAWRRTLTEAFF
-	TRBV12-3/TRBV12-4	-	TRBJ1-1	TGTGCCAGCAGTTTGGGGGCACGGATGGGAGCTTTCTTT	CASSLGARMGAFF
TRBD2	TRBV7-6	-	TRBJ2-5	TGTGCCAGCAGCTTAGGCCAGCGGGAGATCTCTGAGACCCAGTACTTC	CASSLGQREISETQYF
-	TRBV7-6	few	TRBJ2-2	TGTGCCAGCAGCTTATTCACCAGGGGCACCGGGGAGCTGTTTTTT	CASSLFTRGTGELFF
-	TRBV23-1	-	TRBJ2-7	TGCGCCAGCAGGTTTAGGGGGATCCTATTCTACGAGCAGTACTTC	CASRFRGILFYEQYF
TRBD2	TRBV29-1	-	TRBJ2-3	TGCAGCGGTATCGCGGGGGAACGGGATACGCAGTATTTT	CSGIAGERDTQYF
-	TRBV7-2	-	TRBJ2-2	TGTGCCAGCAGCTTCGGGGAGAGCGGGGAGCTGTTTTTT	CASSFGESGELFF
-	TRBV20-1	-	TRBJ2-7	TGCAGTGCTTCCGAGTTGGACGAGCAGTACTTC	CSASELDEQYF
-	TRBV21-1	few	TRBJ1-6	TGTGCCAGCAGCAAACGATGGACGGCGGGGAATTCACCCCTCCACTTT	CASSKRWTAGNSPLHF
TRBD2	TRBV29-1	-	TRBJ2-1	TGCAGCGTCCTCGCATCGGGACTAGCGGGAGCGAGATACAATGAGCAGTTCTTC	CSVLASGLAGARYNEQFF
TRBD1	TRBV18	-	TRBJ1-2	TGTGCCAGCTCACCAGAGGTTAGGACAGGGCCCGGCTACACCTTC	CASSPEVRTGPGYTF
-	TRBV7-8	-	TRBJ1-2	TGTGCCAGCAGCTTAGCTGGGACTGGATATGGCTACACCTTC	CASSLAGTGYGYTF
-	TRBV7-2	-	TRBJ2-7	TGTGCCAGCAGCTTAGGTGGTTCCGCGAGTGAGCAGTACTTC	CASSLGGSASEQYF
TRBD2	TRBV6-2/TRBV6-3	once	TRBJ2-7	TGTGCCAGCAGTCTTCCTCTGACTAGCGGATCCTACGAGCAGTACTTC	CASSLPLTSGSYEQYF
-	TRBV6-2/TRBV6-3	once	TRBJ2-7	TGTGCCAGCAGTCCCTTGGGGGGGGCCTCCTACGAGCAGTACTTC	CASSPLGGASYEQYF
TRBD1	TRBV7-3	-	TRBJ2-5	TGTGCCAGCTTCGCCGGCCTGCTTAGGACAGGGGGCTCGGGCGAGACCCAGTACTTC	CASFAGLLRTGGSGETQYF
TRBD2	TRBV11-2	-	TRBJ2-2	TGTGCCAGCAGCCCTAGCGGGGGGCCGAACACCGGGGAGCTGTTTTTT	CASSPSGGPNTGELFF
TRBD1	TRBV7-9	once	TRBJ1-4	TGTGCCAGCAGCCCGGGACAGGTTAATGAAAAACTGTTTTTT	CASSPGQVNEKLFF
TRBD1	TRBV19	-	TRBJ1-1	TGTGCCAGTAGTATCTTTGGGACAGGGGTCCCTGAAGCTTTCTTT	CASSIFGTGVPEAFF
TRBD2	TRBV18	few	TRBJ2-1	TGTGCCAGCTCACCTAGCGGGGAAAAACCTGAGCAGTTCTTC	CASSPSGEKPEQFF
TRBD1	TRBV5-1	-	TRBJ2-2	TGCGCCAGCAGTTTACAGGGGTTCGCGAACACCGGGGAGCTGTTTTTT	CASSLQGFANTGELFF
-	TRBV11-3	-	TRBJ2-2	TGTGCCAGCAGCTCTTCCTATTCCAAAACCGGGGAGCTGTTTTTT	CASSSSYSKTGELFF
TRBD2	TRBV3-1/TRBV3-2	-	TRBJ2-7	TGTGCCAGCAGCCCCCCGGGGACTAGCGTCTACGAGCAGTACTTC	CASSPPGTSVYEQYF
-	TRBV10-3	once	TRBJ1-2	TGTGCCATCAGACAGGATCAGCCAGGTGGCTACACCTTC	CAIRQDQPGGYTF
-	TRBV6-5	once	TRBJ2-5	TGTGCCAGCAGCCATCCGGGGGGCCGGGAGACCCAGTACTTC	CASSHPGGRETQYF
-	TRBV3-1/TRBV3-2	-	TRBJ1-5	TGTGCCAGCAGTCGAGGTGGCACAAATCAGCCCCAGCATTTT	CASSRGGTNQPQHF
-	TRBV5-4	-	TRBJ2-3	TGTGCCAGCAGCAAACACAATTACGGGGCAGATACGCAGTATTTT	CASSKHNYGADTQYF
TRBD1	TRBV10-3	once	TRBJ2-2	TGTGCCATCAGTGAGTCGGGACAGGGGAACACCGGGGAGCTGTTTTTT	CAISESGQGNTGELFF
-	TRBV9	-	TRBJ1-1	TGTGCCAGCAGCGTAGCTGGTGCTAAAGCTTTCTTT	CASSVAGAKAFF
-	TRBV18	once	TRBJ1-1	TGTGCCAGCTCACCGGCGGCGGGCACTGAAGCTTTCTTT	CASSPAAGTEAFF
-	TRBV10-3	-	TRBJ2-7	TGTGCCATCAGTGAGTGGACATACGAGCAGTACTTC	CAISEWTYEQYF
TRBD2	TRBV10-3	-	TRBJ2-7	TGTGCCATCTCGGCCGCTAGCGGGAGCTCCTACGAGCAGTACTTC	CAISAASGSSYEQYF
TRBD2	TRBV10-2	-	TRBJ2-1	TGCGCCAGCCGGACTAGCGGGGGCAATGAGCAGTTCTTC	CASRTSGGNEQFF
TRBD1	TRBV18	-	TRBJ1-1	TGTGCCAGCTCACCACTGACAGGGTGGGGAAGGGGGAACACTGAAGCTTTCTTT	CASSPLTGWGRGNTEAFF
-	TRBV25-1	once	TRBJ2-5	TGTGCCAGCAGTGAATTGGGGAGGCCTGACCCCTTCCAAGAGACCCAGTACTTC	CASSELGRPDPFQETQYF
TRBD2	TRBV5-1	-	TRBJ2-3	TGCGCCTGCGGGACTAGTCGAGATACGCAGTATTTT	CACGTSRDTQYF